The 27 T cell receptor delta chains below were found in one sample sequenced in a study of delta chains in infants with herpesvirus infections (dated 2023 in TCRdb). Library preparation used RT-PCR. The listed sequencing device is Illumina MiSeq. To generate TCR cDNA, PBMC RNA underwent reverse transcription with SuperScript II using gamma-chain- and delta-chain-specific primers. TCRdb reanalyzed the public reads with the CATT caller, and identical DNA sequences were merged afterwards. The sample table lists under 900 delta-chain clones, roughly a third of them with a count of one. About 23% of the sample rests with the top ten. The sequenced sample was peripheral blood, obtained at time point 2 of longitudinal follow-up. The receptors shown here come from a human donor who was a Ugandan infant, either HIV-exposed or HIV-unexposed (not recorded which).

The chain links TRDV1 to TRDJ1, with D possibly being TRDD3 (5 bases). The CDR3 totals 18 residues. Germline V gene data show CDR1 as TSWWSYY and CDR2 as QGS. With 1 base removed from V and 3 bases from J, the gap between germline ends came to 21 bases. CDR3 in amino acids: CALGEPGRSPWSPDKLIF. CDR3 nucleotide sequence: TGTGCTCTTGGGGAACCGGGGAGAAGTCCCTGGTCCCCCGATAAACTCATCTTT.

A note on this clone: This is likely an artifact of a read error, given a far larger clone one base away. Other DNA sequences in the same sample also yield this CDR3. V and J are TRAV29/DV5 and TRDJ1, with D perhaps TRDD2 or TRDD3 (8 bases each). The V end lost 4 bases, the J end lost 2 bases, and 42 bases lay between the germline ends. The CDR3 has 23 residues. Per germline, CDR1 NSMFDY and CDR2 ISSIKDK. The CDR3 DNA sequence: TGTGCAGCATCCATTTCCCGCCAGGCCTTCCTAAGCTGGGGATACCCCCTGACCGATAAACTCATCTTT. As protein: CAASISRQAFLSWGYPLTDKLIF.

As to this clone: Since a much larger clone is just one base distant, this may be a read error. The chain is built from TRAV38-2/DV8 and TRDJ3, with 13 bases aligning to TRDD3. There are 26 residues in the CDR3. Germline-derived CDR1 and CDR2 are TSESDYY and QEAYKQQN. V gave up 0 bases and J gave up 3 bases; unmatched junction bases: 24. The CDR3, as DNA: TGTGCTTATAGGAGCGCGACCTACCGTACTGGGGGATACGCGTATAGAAGGTTCTGGGACACCCGACAGATGTTTTTC. Its translation is CAYRSATYRTGGYAYRRFWDTRQMFF.

A remark on this clone: With only one base between it and a far larger clone, this is likely a read error. The sample contains more than one DNA sequence encoding this CDR3. The rearrangement links TRDV2 to TRDJ1; D not resolved. CDR3 length: 16 amino acids. V was trimmed by 1 base and J by 1 base, leaving 15 bases between them. Germline values: CDR1 GEAIGNYY, CDR2 EKD. The CDR3 is CACDTVAGSITDKLIF. DNA for the CDR3: TGTGCCTGTGACACTGTTGCGGGGTCGATCACCGATAAACTCATCTTT.

This clone was picked up a small number of times. DNA for the CDR3: TGTGCCTGTGACACGATGGATGGGGGGGACACCGATAAACTCATCTTT. It specifies CACDTMDGGDTDKLIF. This sequence joins TRDV2 and TRDJ1; the D gene is possibly TRDD3 (6 bases). This CDR3 is 16 amino acids long. V was pared by 1 base and J by 0 bases, with 14 bases between. Germline assignment: CDR1 GEAIGNYY and CDR2 EKD.

This clone is classed as large. The rearrangement uses TRDV1 and TRDJ1; TRDD3 is a possible D gene (5 bases). In germline, CDR1 is TSWWSYY, CDR2 QGS. CDR3 length: 16 amino acids. Trimming left V 6 bases short and J 0 bases short, with 17 bases between. For the CDR3, the DNA is TGTGCTCTTGGCGTAATCTGGGAGCCTCACACCGATAAACTCATCTTT. Its protein is CALGVIWEPHTDKLIF.

This clone was counted only a few times. This sequence joins TRDV3 and TRDJ1; D possibly corresponds to TRDD3 (5 bases). V shed 0 bases and J shed 0 bases, with 11 bases lying between them. The CDR3 is made up of 14 amino acids. Germline V CDR1 and CDR2: TVYSNPD, GDNSRS (reference sequence). For the CDR3, the DNA is TGTGCCTTTAGCTTGGGGACTAACACCGATAAACTCATCTTT. It translates to CAFSLGTNTDKLIF. Filled out from reference TRDV3 and TRDJ1, the complete variable domain reads CDKVTQSSPDQTVASGSEVVLLCTYDTVYSNPDLFWYRIRPDYSFQFVFYGDNSRSEGADFTQGRFSVKHILTQKAFHLVISPVRTEDSATYYCAFSLGTNTDKLIFGKGTRVTVEP.

The count of this clone is one. This sequence may be a read error, since a much larger clone differs from it by one base. At the DNA level, this CDR3 is encoded by other sequences in the same sample as well. This chain uses TRDV1 with TRDJ1, with TRDD3 matching 7 bases. CDR1 is TSWWSYY, CDR2 QGS, per germline. The CDR3 runs to 18 residues. The junction had 14 bases not matched to a gene; V was cut back by 2 bases and J by 2 bases. CDR3 sequence: CALGEGPSVLGSTDKLIF. The CDR3 coding sequence is TGTGCTCTTGGGGAAGGTCCTTCTGTACTGGGGAGTACCGATAAACTCATCTTT.

This clone was observed a handful of times. The sample contains more than one DNA sequence encoding this CDR3. This chain uses TRDV1 with TRDJ1, with TRDD3 identical over 10 bases. This CDR3 has 19 amino acids. V shed 1 base, J shed 0 bases, and the junction held 11 bases outside the gene matches. Germline lookup yields CDR1 TSWWSYY and CDR2 QGS. The CDR3 DNA sequence: TGTGCTCTTGGGGAACGGGAATGGACTGGGGGATTTAACACCGATAAACTCATCTTT. Its protein is CALGEREWTGGFNTDKLIF.

By share of the sample, this clone is large. CDR3 sequence: CACDTVEGPSIPRVADKLIF. The CDR3 DNA reads TGTGCCTGTGACACCGTCGAGGGCCCGTCGATACCCAGGGTAGCCGATAAACTCATCTTT. This chain connects TRDV2 to TRDJ1; possibly TRDD3 for D (5 bases). Germline V gene lookup returns CDR1 GEAIGNYY and CDR2 EKD. CDR3 length: 20 residues. Between the trimmed V and J ends, which lost 0 bases and 3 bases, there was a span of 28 bases.

This clone is large. The chain couples TRDV1 to TRDJ1; D is unresolved. V lost 2 bases to trimming and J lost 0 bases, with 16 bases between them. Germline V CDR1 and CDR2: TSWWSYY, QGS. The CDR3 sequence is 17 residues long. CDR3 sequence reads: CALGEMVRVGNTDKLIF. The CDR3 nucleotides read TGTGCTCTTGGGGAAATGGTTCGTGTGGGTAACACCGATAAACTCATCTTT.

About this clone: One base separates it from a far larger clone, so it is likely a read error. This chain links TRDV1 with TRDJ1, with TRDD3 matching over 8 bases. The V and J ends lost 0 bases and 0 bases, in that order; junction bases with no gene match: 12. Germline V CDR1 and CDR2: TSWWSYY, QGS. The CDR3 consists of 19 residues. The CDR3 coding sequence is TGTGCTCTTGGGGAACTAAGGCCCTGGGGGAATCAGTACACCGATAAACTCATCTTT. Translated, it gives CALGELRPWGNQYTDKLIF.

Concerning this clone itself: A far bigger clonotype differs at one base, so this is likely a read error. The same CDR3 also results from other DNA sequences found in this sample. V usage is TRDV1 and J usage is TRDJ1; 10 bases are shared with TRDD3. The germline V gene encodes CDR1 TSWWSYY and CDR2 QGS. There are 26 residues in the CDR3. This chain's CDR3 is CALGELVPGPSSILGDLWANTDKLIF. The CDR3 coding sequence is TGTGCTCTTGGGGAACTTGTTCCTGGGCCTTCCTCCATACTGGGGGATTTATGGGCCAACACCGATAAACTAATCTTT.

This clone turned up a few times. The gene calls are TRDV2 and TRDJ1; D is unclear. This CDR3 has 15 residues. V lost 3 bases to trimming and J lost 5 bases, with 18 bases between them. Germline values: CDR1 GEAIGNYY, CDR2 EKD. Here the CDR3 reads CACDPLDRSYDKLIF. CDR3 sequence (DNA): TGTGCCTGTGACCCGTTAGACCGTTCTTATGATAAACTCATCTTT.

Concerning this clone itself: A read error is possible here, since a much larger clone lies one base away. V is TRDV2 and J is TRDJ1; 9 bases match TRDD3. The CDR3 contains 20 residues. CDR1 GEAIGNYY and CDR2 EKD come from the germline V gene. This CDR3 reads CACDTVPDTGGHPYTDKPIF. In DNA, the CDR3 is TGTGCCTGTGACACCGTCCCTGACACTGGGGGACATCCGTACACCGATAAACCCATCTTT.

Sample share makes this clone large. In DNA, the CDR3 is TGTGCCTGTGACCAGTACTGGGGGATACGATTGGACACCGATAAACTCATCTTT. It yields the protein CACDQYWGIRLDTDKLIF. The chain uses TRDV2 and TRDJ1, with 13 bases lining up with TRDD3. Germline trimming cut 3 bases from V and 0 bases from J; bases unmatched to any gene: 9. The CDR3 is made up of 18 amino acids. Germline lookup yields CDR1 GEAIGNYY and CDR2 EKD.

By proportion, this clone is medium-sized (0.01 to 0.1%). The chain links TRDV2 to TRDJ2; 9 nucleotides line up with TRDD3. The CDR3 sequence is 19 residues long. Germline V CDR1 and CDR2: GEAIGNYY, EKD. With V trimmed by 0 bases and J by 0 bases, 10 bases remained unmatched. The CDR3 reads CACDTVEGDTGALTAQLFF. CDR3 coding DNA: TGTGCCTGTGACACCGTTGAGGGGGATACTGGCGCTTTGACAGCACAACTCTTCTTT.

This clone was detected only a few times. This chain connects TRDV1 to TRDJ2; weak D call: TRDD2 (5 bases). The germline V gene encodes CDR1 TSWWSYY and CDR2 QGS. CDR3 size: 19 residues. Trimming took off 3 bases at V and 0 bases at J, with 20 bases between the two ends. The CDR3 is CALGDPLPLLNTLTAQLFF. The CDR3 nucleotides read TGTGCTCTTGGGGACCCATTACCCCTTCTCAATACTTTGACAGCACAACTCTTCTTT.

By share, this clone counts as large. The chain links TRDV2 to TRDJ1; D unresolved. The CDR3 covers 15 residues. Germline-derived CDR1 and CDR2 are GEAIGNYY and EKD. V lost 0 bases and J lost 1, with 11 bases in between. CDR3 residues: CACDTVARSTDKLIF. CDR3 DNA sequence: TGTGCCTGTGACACCGTCGCTCGAAGCACCGATAAACTCATCTTT.

This clone was recorded only once. The rearrangement uses TRDV2 and TRDJ1, with 9 bases lining up with TRDD3. The V segment lost 0 bases and the J segment 10 bases; nucleotides outside the gene matches: 20. CDR3 size: 18 residues. The germline CDR1 and CDR2 sequences are GEAIGNYY and EKD. CDR3 nucleotide sequence: TGTGCCTGTGACACCGTGGAACTGGGGATACGGTCCGATAAGGGACTCATCTTT. Amino acid sequence: CACDTVELGIRSDKGLIF.

Sample share makes this clone large. The J gene is TRDJ1, the V gene TRAV14/DV4, with no clear D. The V and J ends lost 0 bases and 0 bases respectively, with 17 bases between them. Germline assignment: CDR1 TSDPSYG and CDR2 QGSYDQQN (reference sequence). This CDR3 has 18 residues. The CDR3 sequence: CAMREGRGPRLYTDKLIF. CDR3 sequence (DNA): TGTGCAATGAGAGAGGGCCGTGGGCCCCGCTTGTACACCGATAAACTCATCTTT.

The count of this clone is one. V usage is TRDV2 and J usage is TRDJ3; no definite D call. Germline V gene data show CDR1 as GEAIGNYY and CDR2 as EKD. V gave up 0 bases and J gave up 1 base, with 9 bases separating them. This CDR3 comprises 17 residues. The DNA of the CDR3 is TGTGCCTGTGACACCGTTTACGGGTCCTGGGACACCCGACAGATGTTTTTC. Residues: CACDTVYGSWDTRQMFF.

V gene TRDV1 combines with J gene TRDJ1; D may be TRDD2 (6 bases). The germline V and J ends were trimmed by 4 bases and 7 bases, with 22 bases remaining between them. This CDR3 has 16 amino acids. CDR1 is TSWWSYY and CDR2 is QGS in the germline V gene. The CDR3 bases are TGTGCTCTTGGGGTCGTCCTACATCCCACTGTATCTAAACTCATCTTT. It codes for CALGVVLHPTVSKLIF.

As regards this clone: A much larger clonotype is one base distant, so this may be a read error. The J gene is TRDJ1, the V gene TRDV1, with a possible D match to TRDD2 (5 bases). Trimming left V 1 base short and J 0 bases short, with 27 bases between. The CDR3 extends over 21 amino acids. Germline V gene data show CDR1 as TSWWSYY and CDR2 as QGS. DNA of the CDR3: TGTGCTCTTGGGGAACCCCTCCCCCCGCCTACCCCCCCCAAGTACACCGATAAACTCATCTTT. Protein: CALGEPLPPPTPPKYTDKLIF.

In its sample, this clone is large (0.1 to 1%). The chain employs TRDV2 and TRDJ3; TRDD3 agrees at 12 bases. Trimming took 0 bases from V and 1 from J; bases not matched to a gene: 3. The length of the CDR3 is 19 residues. CDR1 is GEAIGNYY and CDR2 is EKD in the germline V gene. The DNA of the CDR3 is TGTGCCTGTGACACCCTACTGGGGGATACTTCCTGGGACACCCGACAGATGTTTTTC. Translation: CACDTLLGDTSWDTRQMFF.

The V and J genes are TRDV2 and TRDJ1, with 12 positions matching TRDD3. The germline CDR1 and CDR2 sequences are GEAIGNYY and EKD. Trimming cost V 0 bases and J 0 bases; bases outside gene matches: 28. There are 25 residues in the CDR3. For the CDR3, the DNA is TGTGCCTGTGACACCCTCGATGCCCCGCTCGTTACTGGGGGATACAATGCCATGTACACCGATAAACTCATCTTT. Amino acid sequence: CACDTLDAPLVTGGYNAMYTDKLIF.

Details on this clone: This likely stems from a read error, as it lies one base from a far larger clone. The chain employs TRDV2 and TRDJ1; 12 bases match TRDD3. V gave up 3 bases and J gave up 1 base; unmatched junction bases: 14. The CDR3 is made up of 19 amino acids. Germline V gives CDR1 GEAIGNYY, CDR2 EKD. The CDR3 nucleotides read TGTGCCTGTGACTCCGTTGCCCTGGGGGATACGGACTCCACCGATAAACTCATCTTT. It encodes CACDSVALGDTDSTDKLIF.